Each of the 24 T cell receptor beta chains below was sequenced from the same sample in a study of cytomegalovirus exposure and HLA in healthy donors. Profiled with immunoSEQ multiplex PCR; TCRdb holds only in-frame clones, not every one. The table shows over 200,000 clones, with around nine tenths occurring only once. The sequenced sample was PBMCs. Every receptor here comes from a young woman in good health and CMV-seronegative.

The V gene is TRBV15, the J gene TRBJ1-5; D gene uncertain. The CDR3 extends over 13 amino acids. Trimming stripped 0 bases from V and 8 bases from J, with 8 bases between. The V gene's germline CDR1 is LNHNV and CDR2 YYDKDF (reference sequence). The CDR3 is CATSRDRQEPQHF. As DNA, the CDR3 is TGTGCCACCAGCAGAGACAGGCAAGAGCCCCAGCATTTT.

The chain carries TRBV27 and TRBJ2-1; perhaps TRBD2 as D (5 bases). This CDR3 is 17 amino acids long. Trimming took off 0 bases at V and 0 bases at J, with 12 bases between the two ends. The germline V gene has CDR1 MNHEY and CDR2 SMNVEV (reference sequence). The CDR3 loop reads CASSLSLAWNSYNEQFF. DNA for the CDR3: TGTGCCAGCAGTTTATCTCTAGCTTGGAACTCCTACAATGAGCAGTTCTTC.

The CDR3 region is CASSLAGTDNQPQHF. CDR3 DNA: TGCGCCAGCAGCTTGGCCGGGACTGATAATCAGCCCCAGCATTTT. The V gene is TRBV5-1, the J gene TRBJ1-5; TRBD1 might be the D (5 bases). The germline V and J ends were trimmed by 0 bases and 4 bases, with 11 bases remaining between them. The CDR3 has 15 amino acids. The V gene's germline CDR1 is SGHRS and CDR2 YFSETQ. The variable domain in full, with the rest retrieved from reference TRBV5-1 and TRBJ1-5, is KAGVTQTPRYLIKTRGQQVTLSCSPISGHRSVSWYQQTPGQGLQFLFEYFSETQRNKGNFPGRFSGRQFSNSRSEMNVSTLELGDSALYLCASSLAGTDNQPQHFGDGTRLSIL.

This chain joins TRBV7-2 and TRBJ2-7; the D gene is possibly TRBD2 (6 bases). The germline V gene encodes CDR1 SGHTA and CDR2 FQGNSA. Trimming pared 2 bases from V and 4 bases from J, leaving 9 bases between. The CDR3 totals 13 residues. For the CDR3, the DNA is TGTGCCAGCAGCTTACTAGCGCCTTACGAGCAGTACTTC. It is translated as CASSLLAPYEQYF. Full variable domain (outside the CDR3, taken from reference TRBV7-2 and TRBJ2-7): GAGVSQSPSNKVTEKGKDVELRCDPISGHTALYWYRQSLGQGLEFLIYFQGNSAPDKSGLPSDRFSAERTGGSVSTLTIQRTQQEDSAVYLCASSLLAPYEQYFGPGTRLTVT.

This clone was observed a single time. This CDR3 is also generated by other DNA sequences in the sample. The chain has TRBV29-1 and TRBJ2-7, with 11 bases lining up with TRBD2. Germline V lookup: CDR1 SQVTM, CDR2 ANQGSEA. Germline trimming cut 7 bases from V and 2 bases from J; bases unmatched to any gene: 1. This CDR3 is 12 amino acids long. The CDR3, as DNA: TGCAGCGCACTAGCGGGGGCCTACGAGCAGTACTTC. This encodes CSALAGAYEQYF.

Written as DNA, the CDR3 is TGTGCCAGCAGTTACGATACCGGGACTAGCGTGTACGAGCAGTACTTC. This gives the protein CASSYDTGTSVYEQYF. This sequence joins TRBV6-6 and TRBJ2-7; TRBD2 matches 10 bases. Germline V gives CDR1 MNHNY, CDR2 SVGAGI (reference sequence). The CDR3 covers 16 residues. Unmatched junction bases numbered 8, after V lost 2 bases and J lost 4 bases.

V and J are TRBV7-9 and TRBJ1-2; perhaps TRBD1 as D (6 bases). The V gene's germline CDR1 is SEHNR and CDR2 FQNEAQ (reference sequence). The CDR3 loop spans 15 amino acids. Trimming stripped 3 bases from V and 13 bases from J, with 24 bases between. The CDR3 is CASSFDLTGIPPGTF. The CDR3 region has the DNA TGTGCCAGCAGCTTTGACCTGACAGGTATACCCCCCGGCACCTTC. The full variable domain, with the rest looked up from reference TRBV7-9 and TRBJ1-2, is DTGVSQNPRHKITKRGQNVTFRCDPISEHNRLYWYRQTLGQGPEFLTYFQNEAQLEKSRLLSDRFSAERPKGSFSTLEIQRTEQGDSAMYLCASSFDLTGIPPGTFGSGTRLTVV.

Details on this clone: The sample has other DNA sequences that encode this CDR3 too. J is TRBJ2-3 and V is TRBV5-1; D not resolved. Germline CDR1 is SGHRS and CDR2 is YFSETQ. Trimming took off 0 bases at V and 4 bases at J, with 6 bases between the two ends. CDR3 length equals 13 residues. CDR3: CASSLGGADTQYF. As DNA, the CDR3 is TGCGCCAGCAGCTTGGGTGGAGCAGATACGCAGTATTTT. Combining the CDR3 with reference TRBV5-1 and TRBJ2-3 gives the whole variable domain KAGVTQTPRYLIKTRGQQVTLSCSPISGHRSVSWYQQTPGQGLQFLFEYFSETQRNKGNFPGRFSGRQFSNSRSEMNVSTLELGDSALYLCASSLGGADTQYFGPGTRLTVL.

The rearrangement joins TRBV5-1 to TRBJ2-1, with 10 bases lining up with TRBD2. CDR1 is SGHRS, CDR2 YFSETQ, per germline. CDR3 length: 14 amino acids. The junction had 1 base not matched to a gene; V was cut back by 0 bases and J by 7 bases. The CDR3 region is CASSLALAGNEQFF. For the CDR3, the DNA is TGCGCCAGCAGCTTGGCACTAGCGGGAAATGAGCAGTTCTTC.

V gene TRBV27 combines with J gene TRBJ2-1, with D possibly matching TRBD1 (5 bases). This CDR3 has 14 residues. Deletions cut 2 bases from V and 4 bases from J, with 9 bases between. The germline V gene has CDR1 MNHEY and CDR2 SMNVEV (reference sequence). CDR3 amino acids: CASSLQGGYNEQFF. In nucleotides, the CDR3 is TGTGCCAGCAGTTTACAGGGTGGGTACAATGAGCAGTTCTTC.

The chain carries TRBV29-1 and TRBJ2-1, with 9 bases identical to TRBD1. V shed 7 bases and J 4 bases; nucleotides not matched to a gene: 5. CDR1 and CDR2 (germline): SQVTM, ANQGSEA. The CDR3 sequence is 13 residues long. CDR3 amino acids: CSGLTGGYNEQFF. CDR3 nucleotide sequence: TGCAGCGGCCTGACAGGGGGATACAATGAGCAGTTCTTC.

This sequence joins TRBV5-4 and TRBJ1-2; 9 bases line up with TRBD1. Per the germline V gene, CDR1 is SGHNT and CDR2 is YYREEE (reference sequence). The CDR3 spans 13 residues. Losses at the gene ends were 5 bases for V and 7 bases for J; bases not matched to a gene: 6. CDR3: CASRVTGGGGYTF. The CDR3 DNA follows: TGTGCCAGCAGAGTGACAGGGGGAGGTGGCTACACCTTC.

This chain joins TRBV6-5 and TRBJ2-7, with unresolved D. V lost 5 bases to trimming and J lost 2 bases, with 10 bases between them. Germline V CDR1 and CDR2: MNHEY, SVGAGI. The CDR3 extends over 13 amino acids. The DNA of the CDR3 is TGTGCCAGCAGTAACGGGTTAGCCTACGAGCAGTACTTC. This sequence encodes CASSNGLAYEQYF.

Only one count was recorded for this clone. The V and J genes are TRBV27 and TRBJ2-7, with D tentatively TRBD1 (5 bases). Germline-derived CDR1 and CDR2 are MNHEY and SMNVEV (reference sequence). V gave up 0 bases and J gave up 4 bases, with 10 bases separating them. The CDR3 extends over 14 amino acids. The CDR3 here is CASSLSPGNYEQYF. The CDR3 DNA follows: TGTGCCAGCAGTTTATCCCCAGGGAATTACGAGCAGTACTTC.

The gene calls are TRBV6-5 and TRBJ2-1, with D perhaps TRBD1 (6 bases). Germline loops: CDR1 MNHEY, CDR2 SVGAGI. The ends were cut back, 8 bases at V and 4 bases at J, with 18 bases in the middle. The CDR3 extends over 15 amino acids. CDR3 region: CASAPQGPGYNEQFF. In DNA form, the CDR3 reads TGTGCCAGCGCCCCACAGGGCCCGGGATACAATGAGCAGTTCTTC.

The genes are TRBV4-3 and TRBJ1-1; 8 bases agree with TRBD1. The ends lost 3 bases at V and 4 bases at J; junction bases unmatched: 4. From germline, CDR1 is LGHNA and CDR2 YSLEER. The CDR3 loop spans 14 amino acids. CDR3 sequence reads: CASSHLQGGTEAFF. Here the CDR3 DNA reads TGCGCCAGCAGCCACTTACAGGGGGGCACTGAAGCTTTCTTT.

This chain joins TRBV7-9 and TRBJ1-2; the D is unclear. The CDR3 contains 17 residues. Germline CDR1 SEHNR, CDR2 FQNEAQ (reference sequence). Trimming took 5 bases from V and 0 from J, leaving 19 bases between them. The CDR3 DNA is TGTGCCAGCAGCCGTGACAAGCCTACGGGGTCTAACTATGGCTACACCTTC. Amino acid sequence: CASSRDKPTGSNYGYTF.

In this sample, this clone turned up many times. This chain uses TRBV4-1 with TRBJ1-2, with TRBD1 identical over 9 bases. CDR3 size: 17 residues. From germline, CDR1 is MGHRA and CDR2 YSYEKL. V shed 0 bases, J shed 4 bases, and the junction held 9 bases outside the gene matches. Here the CDR3 reads CASSQDHRGRIRYGYTF. CDR3 DNA sequence: TGCGCCAGCAGCCAAGACCACAGGGGGCGGATTCGCTATGGCTACACCTTC.

J is TRBJ2-7 and V is TRBV14, with a weak D call TRBD1 (6 bases). The CDR3 covers 13 residues. In germline, CDR1 is SGHDN, CDR2 FVKESK. With 5 bases removed from V and 6 bases from J, the gap between germline ends came to 14 bases. CDR3 sequence reads: CASSIIRGAEQYF. CDR3 coding DNA: TGTGCCAGCAGCATAATCAGGGGTGCCGAGCAGTACTTC.

V is TRBV28 and J is TRBJ1-5, with 8 bases matching TRBD1. With V trimmed by 0 bases and J by 1 base, 2 bases remained unmatched. CDR1 and CDR2 from the germline V gene are MDHEN and SYDVKM. This CDR3 contains 16 residues. CDR3: CASSLWTGVSNQPQHF. CDR3 nucleotide sequence: TGTGCCAGCAGTTTATGGACAGGGGTAAGCAATCAGCCCCAGCATTTT.

V usage is TRBV6-6 and J usage is TRBJ2-5; 8 positions agree with TRBD2. The junction had 12 bases not matched to a gene; V was cut back by 5 bases and J by 4 bases. CDR3 length: 16 residues. CDR1 is MNHNY and CDR2 is SVGAGI in the germline V gene (reference sequence). In DNA form, the CDR3 reads TGTGCCAGCAGTCTTCGAGGGGGACTAGTGGGAGAGACCCAGTACTTC. Translated: CASSLRGGLVGETQYF.

The rearrangement uses TRBV30 and TRBJ2-5; 7 nucleotides line up with TRBD2. The CDR3 has 12 residues. Germline V gives CDR1 GTSNPN, CDR2 SVGIG (reference sequence). With 5 bases clipped from V and 4 bases from J, the junction kept 4 bases outside the gene matches. CDR3 sequence reads: CAWGRELETQYF. The DNA for the CDR3 is TGTGCCTGGGGGCGGGAGCTAGAGACCCAGTACTTC.

This rearrangement joins TRBV5-4 to TRBJ2-7, with a possible D match to TRBD2 (6 bases). The length of the CDR3 is 14 residues. Germline CDR1 SGHNT, CDR2 YYREEE (reference sequence). V was shortened by 2 bases and J by 3 bases, with 12 bases between the two germline ends. This CDR3 reads CASSFLGGSYEQYF. CDR3 in DNA: TGTGCCAGCAGCTTTCTGGGGGGAAGCTACGAGCAGTACTTC.

The count of this clone is one. The chain carries TRBV7-9 and TRBJ2-3, with 8 bases lining up with TRBD2. Germline assignment: CDR1 SEHNR and CDR2 FQNEAQ (reference sequence). V shed 3 bases, J shed 0 bases, and the junction held 8 bases outside the gene matches. This CDR3 has 17 amino acids. The CDR3 region has the DNA TGTGCCAGCAGCTTGTCCACAAGCGGGAGTAGCACAGATACGCAGTATTTT. Residues: CASSLSTSGSSTDTQYF.